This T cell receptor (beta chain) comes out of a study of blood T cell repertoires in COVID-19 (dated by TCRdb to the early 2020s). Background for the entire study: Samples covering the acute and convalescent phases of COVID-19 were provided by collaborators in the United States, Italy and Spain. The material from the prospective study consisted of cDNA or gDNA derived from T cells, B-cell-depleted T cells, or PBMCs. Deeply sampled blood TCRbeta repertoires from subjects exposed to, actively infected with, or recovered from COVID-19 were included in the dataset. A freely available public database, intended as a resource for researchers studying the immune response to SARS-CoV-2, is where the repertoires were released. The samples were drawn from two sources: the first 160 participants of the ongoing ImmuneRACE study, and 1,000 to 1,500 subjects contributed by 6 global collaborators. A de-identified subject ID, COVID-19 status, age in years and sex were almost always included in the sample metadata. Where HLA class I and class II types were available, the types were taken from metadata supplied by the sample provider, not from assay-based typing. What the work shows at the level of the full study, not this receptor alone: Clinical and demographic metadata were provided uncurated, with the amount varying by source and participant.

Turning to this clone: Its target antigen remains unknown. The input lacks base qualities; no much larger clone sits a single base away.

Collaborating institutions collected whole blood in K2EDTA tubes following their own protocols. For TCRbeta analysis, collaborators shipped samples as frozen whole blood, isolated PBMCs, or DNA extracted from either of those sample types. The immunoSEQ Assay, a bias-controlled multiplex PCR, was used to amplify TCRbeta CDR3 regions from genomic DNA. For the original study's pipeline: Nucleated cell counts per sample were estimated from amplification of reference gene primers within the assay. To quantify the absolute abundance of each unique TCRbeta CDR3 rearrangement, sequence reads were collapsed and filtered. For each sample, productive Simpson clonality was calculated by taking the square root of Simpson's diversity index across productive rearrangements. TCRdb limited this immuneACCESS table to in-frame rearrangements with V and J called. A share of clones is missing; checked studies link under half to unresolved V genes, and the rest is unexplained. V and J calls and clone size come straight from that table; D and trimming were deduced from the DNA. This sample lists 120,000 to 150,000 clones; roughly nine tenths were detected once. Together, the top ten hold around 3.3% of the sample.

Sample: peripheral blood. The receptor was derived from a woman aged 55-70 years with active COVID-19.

CDR3 reads: CASSSIWGQAYF. The nucleotide sequence reads as follows: TGTGCCAGCAGCTCAATATGGGGACAGGCGTACTTC. This chain is built from TRBV5-8 and TRBJ2-7, and 8 bases in between align with TRBD1. Measured from the cysteine to the phenylalanine, the CDR3 is 12 residues long. Just CDR3 DNA is preserved here, 36 bases in frame from base 1. The V end gives up 3 bases and the J end 12 bases, leaving 8 bases in the junction not matched to a gene. As encoded in the germline V gene, CDR1 is SGHTS while CDR2 is YDEGEE.